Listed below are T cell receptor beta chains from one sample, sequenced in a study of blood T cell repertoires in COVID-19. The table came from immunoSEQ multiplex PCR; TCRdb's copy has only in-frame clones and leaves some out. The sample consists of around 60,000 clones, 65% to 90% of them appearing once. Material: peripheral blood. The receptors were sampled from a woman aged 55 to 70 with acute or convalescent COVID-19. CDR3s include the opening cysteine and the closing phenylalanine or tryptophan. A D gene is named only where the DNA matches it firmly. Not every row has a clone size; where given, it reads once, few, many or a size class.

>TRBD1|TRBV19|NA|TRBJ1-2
CASSTRQGAGTF
TGTGCCAGTAGTACTCGACAGGGAGCCGGCACCTTC
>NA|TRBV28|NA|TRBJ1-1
CASSPRGRMNTEAFF
TGTGCCAGCAGTCCCCGGGGGAGGATGAACACTGAAGCTTTCTTT
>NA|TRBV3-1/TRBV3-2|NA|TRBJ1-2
CASSPSHREGYTF
TGTGCCAGCAGCCCCTCTCACAGGGAAGGCTACACCTTC
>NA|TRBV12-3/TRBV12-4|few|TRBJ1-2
CASRTGIYGYTF
TGTGCCAGCAGGACAGGTATCTATGGCTACACCTTC
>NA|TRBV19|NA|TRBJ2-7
CASSIIGMAPYEQYF
TGTGCCAGTAGTATCATCGGGATGGCCCCCTACGAGCAGTACTTC
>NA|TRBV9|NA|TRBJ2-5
CASSGTGIQETQYF
TGTGCCAGCAGCGGCACAGGGATCCAAGAGACCCAGTACTTC
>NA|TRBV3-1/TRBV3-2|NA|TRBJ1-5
CASSQSTSGQPQHF
TGTGCCAGCAGCCAGTCGACATCGGGGCAGCCCCAGCATTTT
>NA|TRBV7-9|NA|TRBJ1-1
CASSLSMNTEAFF
TGTGCCAGCAGCTTAAGCATGAACACTGAAGCTTTCTTT
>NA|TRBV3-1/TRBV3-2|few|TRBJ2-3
CASSLGDIGTDTQYF
TGTGCCAGCAGCCTCGGGGACATTGGCACAGATACGCAGTATTTT
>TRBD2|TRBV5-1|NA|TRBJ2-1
CASSSSSGGDYNEQFF
TGCGCCAGCAGCTCCTCCTCGGGGGGGGACTACAATGAGCAGTTCTTC
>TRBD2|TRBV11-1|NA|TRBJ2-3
CASSSPGLANTQYF
TGTGCCAGCAGCTCCCCGGGACTAGCAAATACGCAGTATTTT
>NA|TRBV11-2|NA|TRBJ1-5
CASSVGLNSNQPQHF
TGTGCCAGCAGCGTTGGACTGAATAGCAATCAGCCCCAGCATTTT
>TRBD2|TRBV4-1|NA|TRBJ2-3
CASSQMRGGTDTQYF
TGCGCCAGCAGCCAAATGCGGGGGGGAACAGATACGCAGTATTTT
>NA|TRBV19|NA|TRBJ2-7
CASSPAGAGEWVVYF
TGTGCCAGTAGTCCGGCGGGAGCAGGGGAGTGGGTTGTGTACTTC
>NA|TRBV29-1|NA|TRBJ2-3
CSMLGGAGDTQYF
TGCAGCATGTTGGGGGGTGCAGGAGATACGCAGTATTTT
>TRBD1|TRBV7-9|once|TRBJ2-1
CASSSDRGRNEQFF
TGTGCCAGCAGCTCGGACAGGGGTAGGAATGAGCAGTTCTTC
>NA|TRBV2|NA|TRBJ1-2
CASSGLDSNYGYTF
TGTGCCAGCAGTGGACTGGACAGTAACTATGGCTACACCTTC
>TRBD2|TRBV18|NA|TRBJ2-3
CASSPIAGGPRTDTQYF
TGTGCCAGCTCACCCATAGCGGGGGGGCCTCGCACAGATACGCAGTATTTT